This entry lists 2 T cell receptor beta chains sequenced from one sample in a study of spatial heterogeneity in lung cancer. These receptors have no known antigen. Study-level findings and limits: The number of expanded tumor alpha and beta chains correlated with mutation number.

MiXCR was run by TCRdb on the 5' RACE reads, yielding one entry per CDR3 protein. The sample lists about 13,000 distinct CDR3 sequences; around 3.8% were seen once. Documented time point: sample taken at primary tumor resection. Sequenced here: lung tumor tissue, sampled at surgery. These receptor sequences come from a male donor with early-stage non-small cell lung cancer.

This clonotype was seen only a few times. A read error may explain this, as a much larger clone is one base away. The rearrangement links TRBV7-2 to TRBJ1-2, with TRBD1 as a possible D gene (6 bases). Germline V CDR1 and CDR2: SGHTA, FQGNSA. The CDR3 covers 12 residues. CDR3 region: CASSPTGHGYNF. The CDR3 region has the DNA TGTGCCAGCAGCCCGACAGGTCATGGCTACAACTTC. Variable domain in full (rest from reference TRBV7-2 and TRBJ1-2): GAGVSQSPSNKVTEKGKDVELRCDPISGHTALYWYRQSLGQGLEFLIYFQGNSAPDKSGLPSDRFSAERTGGSVSTLTIQRTQQEDSAVYLCASSPTGHGYNFGSGTRLTVV.

In its sample, this clonotype ranks as medium-sized. J is TRBJ1-5 and V is TRBV20-1; TRBD1 is a possible D gene (6 bases). The CDR3 covers 14 residues. Trimming removed 3 bases from V and 3 bases from J, with 12 bases in between. Looked up from germline, CDR1 is DFQATT and CDR2 is SNEGSKA (reference sequence). CDR3 in DNA: TGCAGTGCTAGTACAGGACAGACCAATCAGCCCCAGCATTTT. It specifies CSASTGQTNQPQHF.